This T cell receptor (beta chain) stems from a study of blood T cell repertoires in COVID-19. Across the study: Samples came from the United States, Italy and Spain, spanning acute and convalescent COVID-19. T cells, B-cell-depleted T cells, or PBMCs provided the cDNA or gDNA that served as material.

This clone was seen a single time. This CDR3 has 13 amino acids. CDR1 and CDR2 (germline): SGDLS, YYNGEE. Trimming removed 4 bases at V and 2 bases at J, with 7 bases between. As processed by the authors: The authors estimated nucleated cell counts from reference gene primer amplification. Profiling relied on immunoSEQ multiplex PCR, and the TCRdb table lists in-frame clones only, not all of them. V and J calls and clone size come straight from that table; D and trimming were deduced from the DNA. The sample holds 310,000 or so clones, 75% to 90% seen once. Material: peripheral blood. The TCR comes from a woman in her forties or fifties who had recovered from COVID-19. The chain employs TRBV9 and TRBJ1-5; D is possibly TRBD1 (6 bases). This CDR3 is CASSTGRNQPQHF. DNA of the CDR3: TGTGCCAGCAGCACAGGGCGCAATCAGCCCCAGCATTTT. The variable domain in full, completed from reference TRBV9 and TRBJ1-5, reads DSGVTQTPKHLITATGQRVTLRCSPRSGDLSVYWYQQSLDQGLQFLIQYYNGEERAKGNILERFSAQQFPDLHSELNLSSLELGDSALYFCASSTGRNQPQHFGDGTRLSIL.